Each of the 2 T cell receptor beta chains below was sequenced from the same sample in a study of human T cells and chemical hapten exposure. Each CDR3 protein gets one entry after TCRdb re-called the RACE reads with MiXCR. The table has nearly 95,000 distinct CDR3 sequences, roughly 11% seen once. Time point defined: patch test 2, 6 weeks after DPC sensitization. Regarding treatment: therapeutic diphenylcyclopropenone sensitization with weekly scalp DPC. The sequences come from whole blood, collected in connection with sensitization to the hapten diphenylcyclopropenone (DPC). These receptors all stem from a man aged 35 to 55 with alopecia areata. Some clones in this sample may be carry-over from other donors' samples.

The rearrangement uses TRBV7-2 and TRBJ1-4, with unresolved D. Per germline, CDR1 SGHTA and CDR2 FQGNSA. The V and J ends lost 3 bases and 1 base respectively, with 9 bases between them. This CDR3 spans 15 amino acids. CDR3 protein: CASSFNEGTNEKLFF. The CDR3 DNA reads TGTGCCAGCAGCTTTAACGAAGGAACTAATGAAAAACTGTTTTTT.

This clonotype has just a few counts. The J gene is TRBJ1-2, the V gene TRBV5-1; a weak D match, TRBD1 (6 bases). CDR1 SGHRS and CDR2 YFSETQ come from the germline V gene. V gave up 6 bases and J gave up 4 bases, with 13 bases separating them. This CDR3 contains 13 residues. The CDR3 DNA is TGCGCCAGCACCCTAACAGGGACCTATGGCTACACCTTC. Residues: CASTLTGTYGYTF.